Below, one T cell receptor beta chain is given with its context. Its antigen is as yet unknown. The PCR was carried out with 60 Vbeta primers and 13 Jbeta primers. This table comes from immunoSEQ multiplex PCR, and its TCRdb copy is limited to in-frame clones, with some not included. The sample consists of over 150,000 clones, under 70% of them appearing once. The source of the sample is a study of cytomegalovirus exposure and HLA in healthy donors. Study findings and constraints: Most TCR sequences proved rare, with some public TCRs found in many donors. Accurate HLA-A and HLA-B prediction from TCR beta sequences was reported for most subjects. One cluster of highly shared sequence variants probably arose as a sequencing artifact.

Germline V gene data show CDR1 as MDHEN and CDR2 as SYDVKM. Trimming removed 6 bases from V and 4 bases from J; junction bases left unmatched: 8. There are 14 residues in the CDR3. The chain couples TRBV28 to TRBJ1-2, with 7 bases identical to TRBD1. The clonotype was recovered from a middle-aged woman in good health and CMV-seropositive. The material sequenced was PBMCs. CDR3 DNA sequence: TGTGCCAGCAGCCGGGACAGCTTGGTCTATGGCTACACCTTC. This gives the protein CASSRDSLVYGYTF.